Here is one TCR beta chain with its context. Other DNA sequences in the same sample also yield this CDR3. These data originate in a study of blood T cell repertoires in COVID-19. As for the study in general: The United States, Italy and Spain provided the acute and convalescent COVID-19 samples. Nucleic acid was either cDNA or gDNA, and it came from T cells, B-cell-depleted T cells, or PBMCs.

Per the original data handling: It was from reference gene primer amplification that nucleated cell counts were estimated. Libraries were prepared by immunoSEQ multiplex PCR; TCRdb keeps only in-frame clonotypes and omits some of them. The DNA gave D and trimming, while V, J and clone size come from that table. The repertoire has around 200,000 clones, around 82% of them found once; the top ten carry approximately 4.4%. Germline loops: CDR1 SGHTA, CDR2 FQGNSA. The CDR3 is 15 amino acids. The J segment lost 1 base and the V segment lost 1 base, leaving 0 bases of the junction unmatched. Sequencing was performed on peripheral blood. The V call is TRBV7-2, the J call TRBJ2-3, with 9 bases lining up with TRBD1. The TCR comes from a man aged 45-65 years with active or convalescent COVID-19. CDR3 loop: CASSLDRGRTDTQYF. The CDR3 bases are TGTGCCAGCAGCTTAGACAGGGGGCGCACAGATACGCAGTATTTT.